These 24 T cell receptor beta chains originate from one sample sequenced in a study of OX40 agonist ivuxolimab in advanced cancers. Here immunoSEQ multiplex PCR was the method, and the copy in TCRdb shows in-frame clones only, minus some. This table has 55,000 to 80,000 clones, 81% appearing once. This specimen was CD4+ or CD8+ T cells sorted from blood, taken in a trial of the OX40 agonist ivuxolimab. These receptor sequences come from an adult with an advanced solid tumor such as melanoma, head and neck, liver or kidney cancer.

The chain links TRBV6-5 to TRBJ2-7; D may correspond to TRBD1 or TRBD2 (7 bases each). Germline-derived CDR1 and CDR2 are MNHEY and SVGAGI. V lost 6 bases to trimming and J lost 7 bases, with 10 bases between them. The CDR3 length is 11 residues. The CDR3 spells CASSQGGEQYF. CDR3 coding DNA: TGTGCCAGCAGCCAGGGGGGGGAGCAGTACTTC.

The gene calls are TRBV6-1 and TRBJ2-1, with a possible D match to TRBD2 (6 bases). Trimming shortened V by 2 bases and J by 9 bases, and 11 bases separated the two germline ends. The germline CDR1 and CDR2 sequences are MNHNS and SASEGT. The CDR3 has 13 residues. Here the CDR3 reads CASSEWASAEQFF. CDR3 DNA: TGTGCCAGCAGTGAATGGGCTAGCGCTGAGCAGTTCTTC.

Comments on this clone: The final CDR3 position lacks the conserved phenylalanine or tryptophan, pointing to a likely read error. The DNA is left out, because the CDR3 cannot be placed on it with certainty; the CDR3 is given as TCRdb lists it. The rearrangement joins TRBV5-3 to TRBJ2-3; TRBD2 is the table's D call and was not checked against the DNA. TRBV5-3 is filed as an ORF, its function uncertain. Counting both end residues, the CDR3 totals 12 amino acids. CDR3 loop: CARSLVGLAGGC.

This clone was found a few times. The V gene is TRBV7-9, the J gene TRBJ1-2; TRBD1 aligns across 11 bases. Germline V lookup: CDR1 SEHNR, CDR2 FQNEAQ (reference sequence). V gave up 4 bases and J gave up 5 bases; unmatched junction bases: 0. The CDR3 sequence is 13 residues long. The CDR3 sequence is CASSWDRGYGYTF. In DNA, the CDR3 is TGTGCCAGCAGCTGGGACAGGGGGTATGGCTACACCTTC.

The gene calls are TRBV11-3 and TRBJ2-2, with 9 bases identical to TRBD2. The J segment lost 3 bases and the V segment lost 4 bases, leaving 6 bases of the junction unmatched. The germline gives CDR1 SGHNT, CDR2 YENEEA. This CDR3 contains 16 residues. In DNA form, the CDR3 reads TGTGCCAGCAGCTCCCTAGCGGGGACGGACACCGGGGAGCTGTTTTTT. Encoded protein: CASSSLAGTDTGELFF.

The chain links TRBV7-9 to TRBJ1-2; TRBD1 matches 7 bases. CDR1 is SEHNR, CDR2 FQNEAQ, per germline (reference sequence). The ends lost 5 bases at V and 4 bases at J; junction bases unmatched: 4. The CDR3 runs to 13 residues. The CDR3, as DNA: TGTGCCAGCAGCCTGGGGACAGCCTATGGCTACACCTTC. It translates to CASSLGTAYGYTF.

The gene calls are TRBV9 and TRBJ1-3; possibly TRBD1 for D (6 bases). Deletions cut 3 bases from V and 0 bases from J, with 19 bases between. CDR1 SGDLS and CDR2 YYNGEE come from the germline V gene. CDR3 size: 18 residues. CDR3 protein: CASSAQLQGGGSGNTIYF. CDR3 nucleotide sequence: TGTGCCAGCAGCGCCCAGTTACAAGGAGGGGGCTCTGGAAACACCATATATTTT.

This chain links TRBV19 with TRBJ2-1, with a weak D call TRBD2 (6 bases). This CDR3 region has 17 residues. V lost 4 bases to trimming and J lost 5 bases, with 21 bases between them. Germline-derived CDR1 and CDR2 are LNHDA and SQIVND (reference sequence). The CDR3 nucleotides read TGTGCCAGTAGTACTCAATCGCGGGGTAGACTAAACAATGAGCAGTTCTTC. This sequence encodes CASSTQSRGRLNNEQFF.

J is TRBJ1-6 and V is TRBV4-2; TRBD1 might be the D (5 bases). This CDR3 has 19 amino acids. The V and J ends lost 4 bases and 2 bases respectively, with 21 bases between them. CDR1 and CDR2 from the germline V gene are LGHNA and YNFKEQ. The CDR3 sequence: CASSLGGRGGGPYNSPLHF. CDR3 coding DNA: TGTGCCAGCAGCCTTGGGGGGAGGGGAGGTGGGCCCTATAATTCACCCCTCCACTTT.

This chain uses TRBV5-1 with TRBJ2-7, with D uncertain. Germline V gene sequence: CDR1 SGHRS, CDR2 YFSETQ. V lost 1 base to trimming and J lost 2 bases, with 10 bases between them. This CDR3 spans 14 amino acids. As DNA, the CDR3 is TGCGCCAGCAGCTTGTTGAGCCACCCCTACGAGCAGTACTTC. Its translation: CASSLLSHPYEQYF.

In its sample, this clone was seen once. The chain is built from TRBV6-1 and TRBJ2-1, with D perhaps TRBD1 or TRBD2 (5 bases each). V was cut by 1 base and J by 9 bases, with 16 bases left in between. The CDR3 consists of 15 residues. Per germline, CDR1 MNHNS and CDR2 SASEGT. The CDR3 sequence: CASSEVFGTQTEQFF. The CDR3, as DNA: TGTGCCAGCAGTGAAGTGTTTGGGACCCAGACTGAGCAGTTCTTC.

This chain uses TRBV7-7 with TRBJ2-2; D is uncertain. V was trimmed by 2 bases and J by 2 bases, leaving 12 bases between them. CDR1 and CDR2 from the germline V gene are SSHAT and FNYEAQ (reference sequence). There are 16 residues in the CDR3. CDR3 sequence reads: CASSLPGGSNTGELFF. The CDR3, as DNA: TGTGCCAGCAGCTTACCCGGCGGATCAAACACCGGGGAGCTGTTTTTT.

This clone was recorded only once. The chain is built from TRBV2 and TRBJ1-5, with D possibly TRBD1 on 6 matching bases. The CDR3 consists of 14 residues. CDR1 is SNHLY and CDR2 is FYNNEI in the germline V gene. V was clipped by 7 bases and J by 5 bases, with 15 bases between them. CDR3 protein: CASTEDSLYQPQHF. CDR3 DNA sequence: TGTGCCAGCACCGAGGACAGTCTATATCAGCCCCAGCATTTT.

CDR3 bases: TGTGCCAGCAGCCCCGGACAGGATCGGTCTGGCTACACCTTC. It translates to CASSPGQDRSGYTF. V usage is TRBV5-6 and J usage is TRBJ1-2; TRBD1 aligns across 7 bases. CDR3 size: 14 residues. V lost 4 bases and J lost 7; bases outside the gene matches: 10. The germline V gene has CDR1 SGHDT and CDR2 YYEEEE.

Regarding this clone: The germline gene is not matched at one end of the junction; a read error may be the cause. The V gene is TRBV4-1, the J gene TRBJ1-2; 7 positions match TRBD1. The CDR3 runs 16 residues. Germline V gives CDR1 MGHRA, CDR2 YSYEKL. Written as DNA, the CDR3 is TGCGCCAGCAGCCAAGACCCCGGACAGGCTAATTATGGCTACACCTTC. Protein: CASSQDPGQANYGYTF.

The rearrangement uses TRBV2 and TRBJ2-3, with D possibly being TRBD2 (7 bases). Trimming cost V 0 bases and J 5 bases, with 15 bases left between them. There are 16 residues in the CDR3. Germline CDR1 is SNHLY and CDR2 is FYNNEI. CDR3 loop: CASSEASGGGGDTQYF. The CDR3 bases are TGTGCCAGCAGTGAAGCGTCCGGGGGCGGGGGAGATACGCAGTATTTT.

Details on this clone: The same CDR3 can be traced to other DNA sequences in this sample. The chain combines TRBV7-6 with TRBJ1-5, with D maybe TRBD1 (6 bases). This CDR3 region has 13 residues. Looked up from germline, CDR1 is SGHVS and CDR2 is FNYEAQ. The germline V and J ends were trimmed by 5 bases and 5 bases, with 10 bases remaining between them. The CDR3, as DNA: TGTGCCAGCAGCCGGGGGGCCTATCAGCCCCAGCATTTT. Translating gives CASSRGAYQPQHF.

This chain joins TRBV29-1 and TRBJ1-2, with D hard to call. The CDR3 runs 11 residues. Germline V gene data show CDR1 as SQVTM and CDR2 as ANQGSEA. V was pared by 8 bases and J by 8 bases, with 15 bases between. CDR3 nucleotides: TGCAGCTCATACGGGGTTCAGGGCTACACCTTC. Protein: CSSYGVQGYTF.

This clone was seen just once. The rearrangement links TRBV19 to TRBJ2-3, with unresolved D. Germline values: CDR1 LNHDA, CDR2 SQIVND (reference sequence). The CDR3 runs to 11 residues. The V and J ends lost 8 bases and 4 bases respectively, with 7 bases between them. The CDR3 is CASGRADTQYF. CDR3 in DNA: TGTGCCAGTGGAAGGGCAGATACGCAGTATTTT.

This clone was seen only once. CDR3 nucleotides: TGCGCCAGCAGCTTGCTCCAGGGAAGGACAGATACGCAGTATTTT. Residues: CASSLLQGRTDTQYF. V gene TRBV5-1 combines with J gene TRBJ2-3, with D perhaps matching TRBD1 (5 bases). This CDR3 contains 15 residues. Germline values: CDR1 SGHRS, CDR2 YFSETQ. The V and J ends lost 1 base and 3 bases respectively, with 12 bases between them.

V gene TRBV27 combines with J gene TRBJ1-5; D perhaps matches TRBD1 (5 bases). Looked up from germline, CDR1 is MNHEY and CDR2 is SMNVEV (reference sequence). The CDR3 contains 14 residues. V was pared by 3 bases and J by 4 bases, with 10 bases between. Here the CDR3 reads CASSFGTGNQPQHF. In DNA, the CDR3 is TGTGCCAGCAGTTTCGGGACGGGGAATCAGCCCCAGCATTTT.

The table lists this clone with a count of one. The chain uses TRBV10-3 and TRBJ1-4; 7 positions match TRBD1. The trim removed 0 bases at V and 5 bases at J, leaving 6 bases unmatched. Germline loops: CDR1 ENHRY, CDR2 SYGVKD. CDR3 length equals 16 residues. The CDR3 DNA is TGTGCCATCAGTGAGTCGAAGGGACAGCTAAATGAAAAACTGTTTTTT. This codes for CAISESKGQLNEKLFF.

The CDR3 loop is CSVVTRSGNTIYF. CDR3 nucleotides: TGCAGCGTTGTGACCCGCTCTGGAAACACCATATATTTT. V and J are TRBV29-1 and TRBJ1-3; D is unresolved. The CDR3 sequence is 13 residues long. V was clipped by 4 bases and J by 0 bases, with 7 bases between them. The germline CDR1 and CDR2 sequences are SQVTM and ANQGSEA.

This chain connects TRBV6-1 to TRBJ2-2; D call uncertain. The CDR3 contains 14 residues. Deletions cut 4 bases from V and 3 bases from J, with 9 bases between. The V gene's germline CDR1 is MNHNS and CDR2 SASEGT. CDR3 nucleotides: TGTGCCAGCAGTGCGGTTGTACACACCGGGGAGCTGTTTTTT. Translated: CASSAVVHTGELFF.